This T cell receptor beta chain was profiled in a study of CD8+ T cells in alopecia areata. Treatment specified: oral pan-JAK inhibitor, 5-10 mg twice daily. RNA extraction was followed by reverse transcription into cDNA, which acted as the sequencing template. Generated by immunoSEQ multiplex PCR, the TCRdb table keeps only in-frame clones and is missing some. The table records approximately 180,000 clones, 60% of them present only once. The CDR3 runs 11 residues. Germline values: CDR1 DFQATT, CDR2 SNEGSKA (reference sequence). A remark on this clone: One end of the junction is discordant with germline, which a read error may explain.

Sequencing was performed on CD4+ T cells sorted from blood, taken at week 24, from a patient treated with tofacitinib. This rearrangement joins TRBV20-1 to TRBJ1-2; the match to TRBD1 covers 8 bases. The receptor was derived from a human donor with alopecia areata. CDR3 DNA sequence: TGCAGTGCTAGAGCAGGGGGCTGGCCGGCCTTC. It specifies CSARAGGWPAF.